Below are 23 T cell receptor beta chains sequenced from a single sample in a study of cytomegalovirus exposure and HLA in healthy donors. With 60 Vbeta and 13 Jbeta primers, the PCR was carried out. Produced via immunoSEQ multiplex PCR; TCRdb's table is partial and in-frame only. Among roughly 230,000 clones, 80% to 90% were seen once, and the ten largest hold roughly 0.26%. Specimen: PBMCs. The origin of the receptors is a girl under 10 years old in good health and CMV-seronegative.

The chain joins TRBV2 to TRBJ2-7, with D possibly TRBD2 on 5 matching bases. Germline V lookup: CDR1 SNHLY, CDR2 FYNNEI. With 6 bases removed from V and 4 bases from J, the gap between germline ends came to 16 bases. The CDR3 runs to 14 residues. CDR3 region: CASRKGMSGYEQYF. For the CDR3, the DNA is TGTGCCAGCAGGAAGGGTATGAGCGGATACGAGCAGTACTTC.

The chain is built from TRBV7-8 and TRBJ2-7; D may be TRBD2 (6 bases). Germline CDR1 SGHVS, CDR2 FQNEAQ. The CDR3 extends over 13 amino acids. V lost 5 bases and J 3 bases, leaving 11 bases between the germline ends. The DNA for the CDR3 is TGTGCCAGCAGCCCTCGGGAGAACTACGAGCAGTACTTC. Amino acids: CASSPRENYEQYF.

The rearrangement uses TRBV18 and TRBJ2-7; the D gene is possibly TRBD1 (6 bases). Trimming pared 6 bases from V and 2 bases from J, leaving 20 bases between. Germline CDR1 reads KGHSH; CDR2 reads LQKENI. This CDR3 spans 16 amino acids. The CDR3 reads CASSEPTGPFTYEQYF. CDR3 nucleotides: TGTGCCAGCTCCGAGCCCACAGGGCCCTTCACCTACGAGCAGTACTTC.

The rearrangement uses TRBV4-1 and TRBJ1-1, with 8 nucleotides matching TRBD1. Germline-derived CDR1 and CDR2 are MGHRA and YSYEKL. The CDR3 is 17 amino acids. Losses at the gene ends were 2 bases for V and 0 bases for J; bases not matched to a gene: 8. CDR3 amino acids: CASSQPDRGNMNTEAFF. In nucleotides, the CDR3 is TGCGCCAGCAGCCAACCAGACAGGGGCAATATGAACACTGAAGCTTTCTTT.

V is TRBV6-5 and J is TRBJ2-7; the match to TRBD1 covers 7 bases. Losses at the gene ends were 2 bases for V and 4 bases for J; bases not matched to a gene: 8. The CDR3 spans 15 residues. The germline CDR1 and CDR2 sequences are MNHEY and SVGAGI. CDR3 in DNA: TGTGCCAGCAGTTACCTGGACAGGTTCGGGTACGAGCAGTACTTC. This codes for CASSYLDRFGYEQYF.

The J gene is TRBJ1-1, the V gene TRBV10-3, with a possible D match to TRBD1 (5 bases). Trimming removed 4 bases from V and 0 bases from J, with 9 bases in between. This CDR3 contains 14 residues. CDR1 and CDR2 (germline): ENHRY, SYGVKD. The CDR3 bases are TGTGCCATCAGTGTTGACAGACTGAACACTGAAGCTTTCTTT. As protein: CAISVDRLNTEAFF.

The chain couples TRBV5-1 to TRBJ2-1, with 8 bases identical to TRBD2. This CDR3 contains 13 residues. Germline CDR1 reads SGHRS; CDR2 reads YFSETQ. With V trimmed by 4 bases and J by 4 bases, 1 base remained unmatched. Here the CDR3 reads CASSRGGYNEQFF. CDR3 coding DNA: TGCGCCAGCAGCCGGGGGGGATACAATGAGCAGTTCTTC.

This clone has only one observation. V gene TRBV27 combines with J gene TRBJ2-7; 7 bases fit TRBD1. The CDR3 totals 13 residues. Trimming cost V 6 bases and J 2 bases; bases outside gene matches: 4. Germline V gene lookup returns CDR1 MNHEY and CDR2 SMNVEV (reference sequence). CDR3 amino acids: CASRGTEPYEQYF. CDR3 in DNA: TGTGCCAGCAGAGGGACAGAGCCCTACGAGCAGTACTTC.

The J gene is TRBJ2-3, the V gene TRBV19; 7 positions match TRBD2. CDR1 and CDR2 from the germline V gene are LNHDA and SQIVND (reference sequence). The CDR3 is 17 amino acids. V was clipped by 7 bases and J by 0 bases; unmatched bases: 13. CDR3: CASTPSGSGKSTDTQYF. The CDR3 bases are TGTGCCAGTACCCCCTCGGGGAGCGGGAAGAGCACAGATACGCAGTATTTT.

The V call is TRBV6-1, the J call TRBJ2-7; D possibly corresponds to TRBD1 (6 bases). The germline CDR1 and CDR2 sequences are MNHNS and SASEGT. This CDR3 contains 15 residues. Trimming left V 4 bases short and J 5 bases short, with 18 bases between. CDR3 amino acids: CASSAPGHRANEQYF. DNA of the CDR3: TGTGCCAGCAGTGCGCCGGGACACAGGGCCAACGAGCAGTACTTC.

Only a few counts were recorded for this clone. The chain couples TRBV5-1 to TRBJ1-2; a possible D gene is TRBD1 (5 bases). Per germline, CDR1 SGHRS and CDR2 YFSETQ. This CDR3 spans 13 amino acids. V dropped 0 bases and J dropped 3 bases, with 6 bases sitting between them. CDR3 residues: CASSLGRDYGYTF. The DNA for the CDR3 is TGCGCCAGCAGCTTGGGCAGGGACTATGGCTACACCTTC. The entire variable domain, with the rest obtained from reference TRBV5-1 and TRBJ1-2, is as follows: KAGVTQTPRYLIKTRGQQVTLSCSPISGHRSVSWYQQTPGQGLQFLFEYFSETQRNKGNFPGRFSGRQFSNSRSEMNVSTLELGDSALYLCASSLGRDYGYTFGSGTRLTVV.

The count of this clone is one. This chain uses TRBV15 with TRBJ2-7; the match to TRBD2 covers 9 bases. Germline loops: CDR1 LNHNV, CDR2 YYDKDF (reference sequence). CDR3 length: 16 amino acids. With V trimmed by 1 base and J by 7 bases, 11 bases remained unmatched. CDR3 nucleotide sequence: TGTGCCACCAGCAGAGTAGCGGGAGTCGCTGCGGGTGAGCAGTACTTC. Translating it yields CATSRVAGVAAGEQYF.

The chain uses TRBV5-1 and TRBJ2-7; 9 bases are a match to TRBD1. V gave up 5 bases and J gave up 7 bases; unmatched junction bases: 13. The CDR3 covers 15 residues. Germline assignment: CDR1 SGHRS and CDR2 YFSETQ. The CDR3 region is CASRAPGQGTGEQYF. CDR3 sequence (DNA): TGCGCCAGCAGGGCACCGGGACAGGGAACTGGTGAGCAGTACTTC.

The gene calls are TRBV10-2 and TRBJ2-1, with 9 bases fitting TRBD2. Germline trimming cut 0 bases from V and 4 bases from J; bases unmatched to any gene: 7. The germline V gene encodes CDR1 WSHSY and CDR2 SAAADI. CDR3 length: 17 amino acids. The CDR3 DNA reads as TGCGCCAGCAGTGAGTCCCTCCGGAGCGGGGGGTACAATGAGCAGTTCTTC. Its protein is CASSESLRSGGYNEQFF.

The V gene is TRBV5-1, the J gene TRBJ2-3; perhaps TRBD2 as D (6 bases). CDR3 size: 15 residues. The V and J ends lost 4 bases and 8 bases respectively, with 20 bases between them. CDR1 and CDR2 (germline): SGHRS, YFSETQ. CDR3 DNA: TGCGCCAGCAGCCTAGGCGGGGAAGTATCAGGTACGCAGTATTTT. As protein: CASSLGGEVSGTQYF.

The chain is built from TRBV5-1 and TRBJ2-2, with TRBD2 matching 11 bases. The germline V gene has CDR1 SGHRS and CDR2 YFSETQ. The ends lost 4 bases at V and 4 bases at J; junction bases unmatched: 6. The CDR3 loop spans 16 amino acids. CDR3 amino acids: CASSPPGLAVTGELFF. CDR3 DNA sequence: TGCGCCAGCAGCCCGCCGGGACTAGCGGTCACCGGGGAGCTGTTTTTT.

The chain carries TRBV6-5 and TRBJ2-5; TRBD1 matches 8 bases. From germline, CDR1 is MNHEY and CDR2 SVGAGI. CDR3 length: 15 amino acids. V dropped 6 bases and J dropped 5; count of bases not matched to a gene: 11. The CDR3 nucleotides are TGTGCCAGCAGCCAGGACAGGGTTAGAACGGAGACCCAGTACTTC. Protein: CASSQDRVRTETQYF.

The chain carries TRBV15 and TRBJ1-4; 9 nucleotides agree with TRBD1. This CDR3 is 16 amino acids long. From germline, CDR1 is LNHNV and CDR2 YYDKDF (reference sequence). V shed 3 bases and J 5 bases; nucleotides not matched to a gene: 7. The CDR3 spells CATSRGTGQGNEKLFF. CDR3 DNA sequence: TGTGCCACCAGCAGGGGCACGGGACAGGGAAATGAAAAACTGTTTTTT.

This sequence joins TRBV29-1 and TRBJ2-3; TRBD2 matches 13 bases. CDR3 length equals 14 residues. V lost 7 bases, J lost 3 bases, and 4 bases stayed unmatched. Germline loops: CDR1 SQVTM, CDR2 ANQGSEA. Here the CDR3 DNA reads TGCAGCGCGGGACTAGCGGGGACGACAGATACGCAGTATTTT. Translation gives CSAGLAGTTDTQYF.

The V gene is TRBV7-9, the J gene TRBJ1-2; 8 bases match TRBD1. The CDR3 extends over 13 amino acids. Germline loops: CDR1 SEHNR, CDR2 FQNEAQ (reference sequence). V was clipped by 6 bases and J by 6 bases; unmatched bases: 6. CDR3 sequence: CASSGGQADGYTF. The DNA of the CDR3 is TGTGCCAGCAGTGGGGGACAGGCGGATGGCTACACCTTC.

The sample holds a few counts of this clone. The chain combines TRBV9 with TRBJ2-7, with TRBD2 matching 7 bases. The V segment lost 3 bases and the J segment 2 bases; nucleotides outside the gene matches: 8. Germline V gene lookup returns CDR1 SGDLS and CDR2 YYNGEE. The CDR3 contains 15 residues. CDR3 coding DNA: TGTGCCAGCAGCGGAGGGGCCAGCGGGGCCTACGAGCAGTACTTC. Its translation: CASSGGASGAYEQYF.

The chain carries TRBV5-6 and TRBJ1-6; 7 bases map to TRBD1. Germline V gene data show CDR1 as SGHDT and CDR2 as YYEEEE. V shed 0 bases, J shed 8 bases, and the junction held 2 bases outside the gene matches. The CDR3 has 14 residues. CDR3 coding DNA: TGTGCCAGCAGCTTGGACCAGGGGGATTCACCCCTCCACTTT. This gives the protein CASSLDQGDSPLHF.

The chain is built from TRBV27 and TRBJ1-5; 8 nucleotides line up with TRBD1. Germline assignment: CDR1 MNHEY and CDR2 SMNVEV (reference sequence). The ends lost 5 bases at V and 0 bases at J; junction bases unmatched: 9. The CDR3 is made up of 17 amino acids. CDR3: CASSRIDRGLSNQPQHF. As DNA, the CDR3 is TGTGCCAGCAGTCGAATAGACAGGGGCCTTAGCAATCAGCCCCAGCATTTT.